One T cell receptor (beta chain) is described in this entry. Assay used: immunoSEQ multiplex PCR; TCRdb lists only in-frame clones, some missing. The sample includes 80,000 or so clones, 75% to 85% of them seen just once. This sample was taken from a study of blood T cell repertoires in COVID-19. Across the study: Sources were T cells, B-cell-depleted T cells, or PBMCs; the material itself was cDNA or gDNA.

Germline values: CDR1 SGHKS, CDR2 YYEKEE (reference sequence). The V and J ends lost 4 bases and 2 bases respectively, with 19 bases between them. The CDR3 consists of 18 residues. The chain employs TRBV5-5 and TRBJ1-6; D gene uncertain. The sequencing input was peripheral blood. This receptor was obtained from a woman aged 70-85 years with acute or convalescent COVID-19. The CDR3 coding sequence is TGTGCCAGCAGCGTGGGCACCTCGGGGTCAACCTATAATTCACCCCTCCACTTT. Protein: CASSVGTSGSTYNSPLHF.